Sequencing of this TCR beta chain was carried out in a study of T cells after yellow fever vaccination. Universal primer sites and UMIs were introduced during 5'RACE template-switching synthesis of TCR cDNA. TCRdb redid the calling of the 5' RACE reads with MiXCR, one entry per CDR3 protein. Here the sample spans 350,000 to 450,000 distinct CDR3 sequences, 6.2% being singletons. The CDR3 has 14 amino acids. The germline CDR1 and CDR2 sequences are LGHDT and YNNKEL (reference sequence). Deletions cut 2 bases from V and 8 bases from J, with 12 bases between. Broader study findings: Among primary-vaccination clones, most reappeared after the booster, at 96% for CD4 and 88% for CD8. The secondary response was weaker but peaked faster, day 5 versus 15.

This clonotype was seen a few times. What it binds is not known. This receptor was obtained from a man aged 25 to 40 who received the YFV17D yellow fever vaccine. The genes are TRBV3-1 and TRBJ2-2, with D perhaps TRBD2 (5 bases). The specimen comprised PBMCs, sampled 5 days after the yellow fever booster vaccination. The CDR3 is CASSQLRTSGELFF. The CDR3 bases are TGTGCCAGCAGCCAACTTAGAACTAGTGGGGAGCTGTTTTTT.